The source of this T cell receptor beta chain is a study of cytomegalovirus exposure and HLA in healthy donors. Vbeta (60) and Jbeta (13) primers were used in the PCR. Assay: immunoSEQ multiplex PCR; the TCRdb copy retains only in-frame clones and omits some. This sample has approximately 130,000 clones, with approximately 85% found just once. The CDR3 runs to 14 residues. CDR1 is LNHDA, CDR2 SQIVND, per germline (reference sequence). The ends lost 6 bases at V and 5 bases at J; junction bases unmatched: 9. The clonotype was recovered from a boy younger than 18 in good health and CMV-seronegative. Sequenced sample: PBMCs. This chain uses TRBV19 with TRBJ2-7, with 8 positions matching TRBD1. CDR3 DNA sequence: TGTGCCAGTAGCAACAGGGGGTCAATGGACGAGCAGTACTTC. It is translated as CASSNRGSMDEQYF.